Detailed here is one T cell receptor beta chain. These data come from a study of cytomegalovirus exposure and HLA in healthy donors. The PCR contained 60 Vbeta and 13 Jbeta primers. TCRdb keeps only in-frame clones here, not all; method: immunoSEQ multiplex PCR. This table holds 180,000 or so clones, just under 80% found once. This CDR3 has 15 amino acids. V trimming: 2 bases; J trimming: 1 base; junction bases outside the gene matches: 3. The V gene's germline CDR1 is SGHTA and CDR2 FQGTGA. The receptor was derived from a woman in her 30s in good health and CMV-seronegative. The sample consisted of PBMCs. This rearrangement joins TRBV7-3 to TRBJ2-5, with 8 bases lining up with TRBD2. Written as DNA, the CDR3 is TGTGCCAGCAGCTTAGGCGGGGGGCCCCAAGAGACCCAGTACTTC. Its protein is CASSLGGGPQETQYF.